The rows below give T cell receptor beta chains drawn from one sample of a study of T-cell reconstitution after alpha-beta-depleted transplantation in children. TCRdb reanalysed the PCR reads using MiXCR and keeps one entry per CDR3 protein. The sample holds approximately 200,000 distinct CDR3 sequences, roughly 6.3% seen once. The material was PBMCs, obtained before TCRalphabeta/CD19-depleted stem cell transplant. The receptors shown here come from a girl less than two years old with combined immunodeficiency, due to receive a stem cell transplant. CDR3s include the opening cysteine and the closing phenylalanine or tryptophan. Rows give clone size only sometimes, using once, few, many, or a class for an expanded clone.

V: TRBV2; J: TRBJ2-1; size: many; CDR3: CARNHRAGDEQFF
V: TRBV7-8; J: TRBJ2-2; size: -; CDR3: CASSLVAGEGATGELFF
V: TRBV5-6; J: TRBJ1-5; size: many; CDR3: CASSFRTASNQPQHF
V: TRBV6-5; J: TRBJ1-4; size: -; CDR3: CASSYPQASEKLFF
V: TRBV6-5; J: TRBJ2-7; size: many; CDR3: CASSMGHEQYF
V: TRBV6-5; J: TRBJ2-1; size: few; CDR3: CASSYSGGHNEQFF
V: TRBV20-1; J: TRBJ2-7; size: many; CDR3: CSARDPRRGWYEQYF
V: TRBV12-3/TRBV12-4; J: TRBJ2-2; size: many; CDR3: CASRGVTGELFF
V: TRBV5-1; J: TRBJ2-2; size: many; CDR3: CASSLDPGGGLEGKNTGELFF
V: TRBV3-1; J: TRBJ2-1; size: many; CDR3: CASSQEGSSVSYNEQFF
V: TRBV29-1; J: TRBJ1-2; size: many; CDR3: CSVLGGGWENYGYTF
V: TRBV20-1; J: TRBJ2-1; size: many; CDR3: CSGELAGRIQGYNEQFF
V: TRBV28; J: TRBJ1-6; size: many; CDR3: CASSLYLRSYNSPLHF
V: TRBV12-3/TRBV12-4; J: TRBJ1-2; size: many; CDR3: CASNKLRDRKNGYTF
V: TRBV2; J: TRBJ2-1; size: many; CDR3: CASRVTSGGNNEQFF
V: TRBV6-4; J: TRBJ2-1; size: many; CDR3: CASSAEVRTGVYNEQFF
V: TRBV3-1; J: TRBJ2-1; size: many; CDR3: CASSQGIETSGSYEQFF
V: TRBV6-5; J: TRBJ2-7; size: many; CDR3: CASSYRGTYEQYF
V: TRBV7-9; J: TRBJ2-7; size: -; CDR3: CASTGQQGSEQYF
V: TRBV7-9; J: TRBJ2-1; size: many; CDR3: CASSPGTGTDYNEQFF
V: TRBV28; J: TRBJ2-1; size: many; CDR3: CASLYRENNEQFF
V: TRBV24-1; J: TRBJ2-1; size: many; CDR3: CATSDLEEDEQFF
V: TRBV7-8; J: TRBJ2-5; size: few; CDR3: CASSFWTGPQETQYF
V: TRBV12-3/TRBV12-4; J: TRBJ1-1; size: many; CDR3: CASSFGTGNTEAFF
V: TRBV9; J: TRBJ2-7; size: few; CDR3: CASSVGGGRPYEQYF
V: TRBV20-1; J: TRBJ2-3; size: many; CDR3: CSAYRGGLDTQYF
V: TRBV29-1; J: TRBJ2-1; size: many; CDR3: CSAKGTSEHNEQFF
V: TRBV28; J: TRBJ2-7; size: many; CDR3: CASSLISGRAYYEQYF
V: TRBV29-1; J: TRBJ2-4; size: many; CDR3: CSAHERSTTKNIQYF
V: TRBV29-1; J: TRBJ1-1; size: many; CDR3: CSAGVNTEAFF
V: TRBV12-3/TRBV12-4; J: TRBJ1-1; size: many; CDR3: CASTMTGVGTEAFF
V: TRBV27; J: TRBJ2-2; size: few; CDR3: CASSFPDGELFF
V: TRBV7-8; J: TRBJ1-2; size: -; CDR3: CASSSYRGQGYTF
V: TRBV7-6; J: TRBJ2-6; size: many; CDR3: CASSFPWSSGANVLTF
V: TRBV7-9; J: TRBJ1-5; size: -; CDR3: CASSTGGINQPQHF
V: TRBV24-1; J: TRBJ2-1; size: many; CDR3: CATSDQGRYNEQFF
V: TRBV28; J: TRBJ2-1; size: many; CDR3: CASSPTGFSYNEQFF
V: TRBV29-1; J: TRBJ1-2; size: few; CDR3: CSAEQVKNYGYTF
V: TRBV5-6; J: TRBJ2-1; size: many; CDR3: CASSLMGGKDLNEQFF
V: TRBV4-1; J: TRBJ1-2; size: many; CDR3: CASSQVRVVDGYTF
V: TRBV12-3/TRBV12-4; J: TRBJ1-2; size: many; CDR3: CASSFPTGGEGYTF
V: TRBV3-1; J: TRBJ1-1; size: many; CDR3: CASSQANFGGARAFF
V: TRBV29-1; J: TRBJ2-1; size: many; CDR3: CSATQNNEQFF
V: TRBV24-1; J: TRBJ2-1; size: many; CDR3: CATSDYTLTGAKFF
V: TRBV6-5; J: TRBJ2-6; size: many; CDR3: CASSYNSGSRSGANVLTF
V: TRBV7-9; J: TRBJ2-3; size: -; CDR3: CASSFNSLIDTQYF
V: TRBV7-9; J: TRBJ2-5; size: many; CDR3: CASRASPDRGETQYF
V: TRBV4-1; J: TRBJ2-5; size: many; CDR3: CASSQWQSRETQYF
V: TRBV18; J: TRBJ1-5; size: many; CDR3: CASSPGRDQPQHF
V: TRBV10-3; J: TRBJ2-1; size: many; CDR3: CAIKTGDNNEQFF
V: TRBV3-1; J: TRBJ1-2; size: few; CDR3: CASSQLLGQSYNYGYTF
V: TRBV20-1; J: TRBJ2-7; size: few; CDR3: CSASNEGPYEQYF
V: TRBV29-1; J: TRBJ2-2; size: -; CDR3: CSQRSGGRGGTGELFF
V: TRBV7-9; J: TRBJ2-7; size: many; CDR3: CASSFRDFYEQYF